The present TCR beta chain was sequenced within a study of cytomegalovirus exposure and HLA in healthy donors. PCR primers comprised 60 Vbeta and 13 Jbeta primers. Per the study methods: Among the unique TCR beta chains that a later analysis counted, some 73 million in all, 10 million to 13 million were shared. Repertoires were generated with immunoSEQ multiplex PCR, while TCRdb's copy carries only in-frame clones and drops some. That table gives V, J and clone size, and the DNA gave D and trimming. Altogether about 140,000 clones are present, more than 60% being singletons, with the ten largest covering about 1.6%. To note about this clone: The antigen remains undetermined.

Study conclusions and caveats: An Asian-associated ancestry cluster reportedly showed fewer N-insertions than the approximately 620-donor mean in a later analysis.

CDR3 length: 15 residues. The V end was cut by 6 bases, the J end by 4 bases, with 16 bases between. The germline CDR1 and CDR2 sequences are SNHLY and FYNNEI. The chain employs TRBV2 and TRBJ2-1; TRBD2 is a possible D gene (5 bases). Sequencing was carried out using PBMCs. The sequence derives from a female donor in good health and CMV-seronegative. CDR3: CASRTTGFTYNEQFF. CDR3 bases: TGTGCCAGCAGAACGACGGGATTTACGTACAATGAGCAGTTCTTC.